This T cell receptor (beta chain) stems from a study of low-dose radiotherapy and immunotherapy resistance in tumors. TRAV- and TRBV-specific primers, spanning alpha and beta chains, primed first-strand cDNA. TCRs were amplified for approximately 22 PCR cycles with a constant-region primer and V-primer adapter. TCRdb re-called the reads with MiXCR, one entry per CDR3 protein. The table lists around 65,000 distinct CDR3 sequences, about 25% of them singletons. Time point meaning: before trial treatment. Treatment of the donors consisted of nivolumab and ipilimumab (plus aspirin, low-dose cyclophosphamide and low-dose radiotherapy). Eligibility required advanced solid tumors lacking tumor-infiltrating lymphocytes. This CDR3 spans 14 amino acids. Germline V gives CDR1 SGHNT, CDR2 YYREEE (reference sequence). Trimming removed 5 bases from V and 0 bases from J, with 10 bases in between. This clonotype showed up many times.

The rearrangement joins TRBV5-4 to TRBJ2-3; D not certain. The TCR originated in a male donor with rectosigmoid adenocarcinoma. The starting material was PBMCs, obtained before treatment. The DNA for the CDR3 is TGTGCCAGCAGTTTAATGCGGAGCACAGATACGCAGTATTTT. This encodes CASSLMRSTDTQYF.